Listed here is a single T cell receptor beta chain. Clones were sequenced by immunoSEQ multiplex PCR, and TCRdb holds only the in-frame ones, with some missing. The sample yields roughly 86,000 clones, about 85% seen once. These data originate in a study of blood T cell repertoires in COVID-19. The source material was peripheral blood. This sequence originates from a woman older than 75 with COVID-19, enrolled during active disease.

CDR3 amino acids: CASSAAGAYGYTF. The DNA of the CDR3 is TGTGCCAGCAGCGCCGCGGGGGCCTATGGCTACACCTTC. This chain links TRBV3-1 (or the pseudogene TRBV3-2) with TRBJ1-2; D perhaps matches TRBD1 (6 bases). V lost 5 bases and J lost 4, with 11 bases in between. Germline CDR1 is LGHDT and CDR2 is YNNKEL (reference sequence). CDR3 size: 13 residues.